Below, 29 T cell receptor beta chains from the same sample are listed, as sequenced in a study of blood T cell repertoires in COVID-19. Clones were sequenced by immunoSEQ multiplex PCR, and TCRdb holds only the in-frame ones, with some missing. The table lists more than 250,000 clones, approximately 82% of them singletons. The sequenced sample was peripheral blood. These receptors originate from a woman in her fifties or sixties with acute or convalescent COVID-19.

The CDR3 sequence is CASRRTGGYGYTF. The CDR3 region has the DNA TGTGCCAGCAGACGCACAGGGGGCTATGGCTACACCTTC. The chain combines TRBV28 with TRBJ1-2; the match to TRBD1 covers 8 bases. The J segment lost 4 bases and the V segment lost 6 bases, leaving 4 bases of the junction unmatched. CDR1 and CDR2 (germline): MDHEN, SYDVKM. The CDR3 has 13 residues.

This clone was detected only once. The rearrangement joins TRBV12-3 or TRBV12-4 to TRBJ2-5; no firm D call. CDR3 length: 13 residues. V lost 3 bases, J lost 3 bases, and 8 bases lay in between. The CDR3 region is CASSFYAEETQYF. The CDR3 DNA sequence: TGTGCCAGCAGTTTTTATGCAGAAGAGACCCAGTACTTC.

The chain recombines TRBV6-5 with TRBJ2-7; D might be TRBD2 (5 bases). The CDR3 loop spans 16 amino acids. The V end was cut by 0 bases, the J end by 1 base, with 13 bases between. Germline V gene lookup returns CDR1 MNHEY and CDR2 SVGAGI. In DNA, the CDR3 is TGTGCCAGCAGTTACTCGAGTAGCGAAGGATCCTACGAGCAGTACTTC. This encodes CASSYSSSEGSYEQYF.

V and J are TRBV14 and TRBJ2-1, with 8 bases identical to TRBD2. Germline CDR1 reads SGHDN; CDR2 reads FVKESK. Unmatched junction bases numbered 11, after V lost 0 bases and J lost 7 bases. This CDR3 region has 17 residues. The CDR3 DNA reads as TGTGCCAGCAGCCAAGATCCCGGAGCGGGAGAGGATAATGAGCAGTTCTTC. Translated, it gives CASSQDPGAGEDNEQFF.

This clone has a handful of counts. The chain uses TRBV11-2 and TRBJ1-1, with 8 bases identical to TRBD1. J gave up 1 base and V 7 bases, and 5 bases lay outside the gene matches. This CDR3 region has 14 residues. Germline values: CDR1 SGHAT, CDR2 FQNNGV. The CDR3 reads CASTTGTGNTEAFF. DNA of the CDR3: TGTGCCAGCACCACCGGGACAGGGAACACTGAAGCTTTCTTT.

This chain uses TRBV4-1 with TRBJ2-5, with 14 bases lining up with TRBD2. Germline-derived CDR1 and CDR2 are MGHRA and YSYEKL. The CDR3 sequence is 18 residues long. The J segment lost 5 bases and the V segment lost 3 bases, leaving 11 bases of the junction unmatched. CDR3 bases: TGCGCCAGCAGCCAGTACTCCGGGACTAGCGGGGGCGGGGAGACCCAGTACTTC. This translates into CASSQYSGTSGGGETQYF.

This rearrangement joins TRBV12-5 to TRBJ1-4, with D uncertain. This CDR3 comprises 13 residues. CDR1 LGHNT and CDR2 FRNRAP come from the germline V gene. Trimming took off 9 bases at V and 8 bases at J, with 16 bases between the two ends. Here the CDR3 DNA reads TGTGCTAGCCGACTTGACGTAAACGAAAAACTGTTTTTT. This codes for CASRLDVNEKLFF.

The J gene is TRBJ1-4, the V gene TRBV5-1; possible D gene TRBD1, 5 bases. CDR1 is SGHRS and CDR2 is YFSETQ in the germline V gene. CDR3 length equals 15 residues. Trimming cost V 3 bases and J 6 bases, with 15 bases left between them. Here the CDR3 reads CASSSTGGGDEKLFF. CDR3 DNA: TGCGCCAGCAGCTCGACCGGGGGAGGCGATGAAAAACTGTTTTTT.

V usage is TRBV9 and J usage is TRBJ1-3; TRBD1 is a possible D gene (5 bases). The CDR3 has 15 residues. CDR1 SGDLS and CDR2 YYNGEE come from the germline V gene. The V end lost 3 bases, the J end lost 4 bases, and 14 bases lay between the germline ends. The chain's CDR3 is CASSDLPGPGNTIYF. CDR3 bases: TGTGCCAGCAGCGACCTCCCAGGGCCAGGAAACACCATATATTTT. Variable domain in full (rest from reference TRBV9 and TRBJ1-3): DSGVTQTPKHLITATGQRVTLRCSPRSGDLSVYWYQQSLDQGLQFLIQYYNGEERAKGNILERFSAQQFPDLHSELNLSSLELGDSALYFCASSDLPGPGNTIYFGEGSWLTVV.

The chain uses TRBV7-9 and TRBJ1-2, with 7 positions matching TRBD1. This CDR3 is built from 16 residues. V dropped 6 bases and J dropped 3; count of bases not matched to a gene: 13. Germline V gene sequence: CDR1 SEHNR, CDR2 FQNEAQ (reference sequence). The CDR3, as DNA: TGTGCCAGCAGACTCCCGTTGGAGGGGGCTGACTATGGCTACACCTTC. This codes for CASRLPLEGADYGYTF.

This clone appeared a single time. The rearrangement joins TRBV11-2 to TRBJ2-7; TRBD1 might be the D (8 bases). There are 14 residues in the CDR3. V was trimmed by 3 bases and J by 5 bases, leaving 14 bases between them. Germline V gives CDR1 SGHAT, CDR2 FQNNGV. CDR3 in DNA: TGTGCCAGCAGCTTGAGACAGGGGAGGGACGAGCAGTACTTC. This gives the protein CASSLRQGRDEQYF.

Here the CDR3 DNA reads TGTGCCAGCAGCTTGTTACAGGGGCGGAACGAGCAGTACTTC. Residues: CASSLLQGRNEQYF. The genes are TRBV5-4 and TRBJ2-7; 7 nucleotides match TRBD1. CDR3 size: 14 residues. Per the germline V gene, CDR1 is SGHNT and CDR2 is YYREEE (reference sequence). Trimming took 1 base from V and 5 from J; bases not matched to a gene: 6.

The V call is TRBV2, the J call TRBJ1-6; 8 bases are shared with TRBD1. Germline trimming cut 4 bases from V and 10 bases from J; bases unmatched to any gene: 3. In germline, CDR1 is SNHLY, CDR2 FYNNEI. The CDR3 runs to 13 residues. The CDR3 loop reads CASSVAGGSPLHF. The CDR3 DNA sequence: TGTGCCAGCAGTGTGGCAGGGGGCTCACCCCTCCACTTT.

This chain uses TRBV5-6 with TRBJ1-5; 7 bases are shared with TRBD1. The germline V gene encodes CDR1 SGHDT and CDR2 YYEEEE. V was pared by 3 bases and J by 1 base, with 4 bases of the junction left unmatched. This CDR3 has 15 residues. For the CDR3, the DNA is TGTGCCAGCAGCTCGACAGGGACGAGCAATCAGCCCCAGCATTTT. Translation gives CASSSTGTSNQPQHF.

This chain uses TRBV24-1 with TRBJ1-1; no clear D. V was shortened by 1 base and J by 1 base, with 9 bases between the two germline ends. The CDR3 is 15 amino acids. Germline V gene sequence: CDR1 KGHDR, CDR2 SFDVKD. DNA of the CDR3: TGTGCCACCAGTGATTTAGGAGGCCCGAACACTGAAGCTTTCTTT. It codes for CATSDLGGPNTEAFF.

The rearrangement uses TRBV29-1 and TRBJ2-3, with 11 bases lining up with TRBD2. This CDR3 comprises 16 residues. V gave up 3 bases and J gave up 0 bases; unmatched junction bases: 5. The germline V gene has CDR1 SQVTM and CDR2 ANQGSEA. CDR3 amino acids: CSVDALAGGSTDTQYF. CDR3 bases: TGCAGCGTTGACGCGCTAGCGGGAGGCAGCACAGATACGCAGTATTTT.

This chain links TRBV27 with TRBJ1-2; tentatively, D is TRBD1 (5 bases). CDR1 is MNHEY, CDR2 SMNVEV, per germline (reference sequence). The CDR3 is made up of 14 amino acids. Trimming removed 6 bases at V and 0 bases at J, with 11 bases between. CDR3 sequence (DNA): TGTGCCAGCAGCCTTCGACAGCCTAACTATGGCTACACCTTC. Translating gives CASSLRQPNYGYTF.

Comments on this clone: Within the sample, other DNA sequences also encode this same CDR3. This chain uses TRBV9 with TRBJ2-2, with TRBD2 matching over 8 bases. The germline gives CDR1 SGDLS, CDR2 YYNGEE. The CDR3 contains 16 residues. J gave up 1 base and V 5 bases, and 7 bases lay outside the gene matches. The CDR3 loop reads CASSTPSGLNTGELFF. As DNA, the CDR3 is TGTGCCAGCAGTACCCCTAGCGGGCTGAACACCGGGGAGCTGTTTTTT.

This chain connects TRBV7-6 to TRBJ1-1; no reliable D call. The CDR3 contains 15 residues. Trimming removed 1 base from V and 1 base from J, with 10 bases in between. The germline V gene has CDR1 SGHVS and CDR2 FNYEAQ. CDR3 nucleotides: TGTGCCAGCAGCTTAGATACAGCAGAGAACACTGAAGCTTTCTTT. Translation: CASSLDTAENTEAFF.

The chain recombines TRBV15 with TRBJ1-1, with 10 bases aligning to TRBD1. This CDR3 has 16 amino acids. The germline V gene has CDR1 LNHNV and CDR2 YYDKDF (reference sequence). Unmatched junction bases numbered 9, after V lost 2 bases and J lost 6 bases. The CDR3 DNA sequence: TGTGCCACCAGCAGACTGGACAGGGGGTTTGCCTCTGAAGCTTTCTTT. Amino acid sequence: CATSRLDRGFASEAFF.

The CDR3 loop reads CASGLGTALGNTIYF. In DNA form, the CDR3 reads TGTGCTAGTGGTTTGGGGACAGCGCTTGGAAACACCATATATTTT. The chain joins TRBV12-5 to TRBJ1-3; a possible D gene is TRBD1 (6 bases). Looked up from germline, CDR1 is LGHNT and CDR2 is FRNRAP. Trimming pared 1 base from V and 3 bases from J, leaving 10 bases between. CDR3 size: 15 residues.

This chain links TRBV15 with TRBJ1-1, with D tentatively TRBD1 (6 bases). The CDR3 runs 15 residues. Germline CDR1 and CDR2: LNHNV and YYDKDF (reference sequence). The V and J ends lost 5 bases and 1 base respectively, with 14 bases between them. The CDR3 sequence is CATSVGGGANTEAFF. The CDR3 DNA sequence: TGTGCCACCAGCGTTGGGGGGGGCGCGAACACTGAAGCTTTCTTT. The entire variable domain, with the rest obtained from reference TRBV15 and TRBJ1-1, is as follows: DAMVIQNPRYQVTQFGKPVTLSCSQTLNHNVMYWYQQKSSQAPKLLFHYYDKDFNNEADTPDNFQSRRPNTSFCFLDIRSPGLGDTAMYLCATSVGGGANTEAFFGQGTRLTVV.

The chain employs TRBV4-2 and TRBJ2-3; 13 nucleotides agree with TRBD2. Per the germline V gene, CDR1 is LGHNA and CDR2 is YNFKEQ. V shed 0 bases and J 3 bases; nucleotides not matched to a gene: 9. The CDR3 spans 19 residues. CDR3 in DNA: TGTGCCAGCAGCCAAGAAACTAGCGGGAGGGCCGGTGCGACAGATACGCAGTATTTT. Protein: CASSQETSGRAGATDTQYF.

The V and J genes are TRBV6-4 and TRBJ1-5; D uncertain. The CDR3 loop spans 14 amino acids. Germline V gene lookup returns CDR1 MRHNA and CDR2 SNTAGT. Trimming pared 5 bases from V and 0 bases from J, leaving 8 bases between. The CDR3 loop reads CASSPVFSNQPQHF. DNA of the CDR3: TGTGCCAGCAGTCCGGTCTTTAGCAATCAGCCCCAGCATTTT.

This chain joins TRBV9 and TRBJ2-4, with TRBD1 matching over 12 bases. The CDR3 consists of 21 residues. From germline, CDR1 is SGDLS and CDR2 YYNGEE. V shed 0 bases and J 5 bases; nucleotides not matched to a gene: 18. The CDR3: CASSVEGDRGRRALQQNIQYF. The CDR3 DNA is TGTGCCAGCAGCGTAGAGGGGGACAGGGGGCGCAGGGCCCTGCAACAAAACATTCAGTACTTC.

The CDR3 DNA is TGTGCCGTCCGGGAGCGGGAGTTGGAGACCCAGTACTTC. The encoded protein is CAVRERELETQYF. The chain combines TRBV3-1 (or the pseudogene TRBV3-2) with TRBJ2-5, with 8 bases lining up with TRBD2. The CDR3 runs to 13 residues. Per germline, CDR1 LGHDT and CDR2 YNNKEL (reference sequence). The ends lost 11 bases at V and 5 bases at J; junction bases unmatched: 10.

This clone was counted a single time. CDR3 nucleotide sequence: TGTGCCAGCACCGCGGGATCGAGCAATCAGCCCCAGCATTTT. Translated: CASTAGSSNQPQHF. The chain has TRBV6-5 and TRBJ1-5, with D hard to call. The ends were cut back, 7 bases at V and 1 base at J, with 11 bases in the middle. This CDR3 spans 14 amino acids. Per the germline V gene, CDR1 is MNHEY and CDR2 is SVGAGI.

The gene calls are TRBV6-6 and TRBJ1-1, with D maybe TRBD1 (5 bases). Germline V gene data show CDR1 as MNHNY and CDR2 as SVGAGI (reference sequence). Trimming cost V 5 bases and J 0 bases, with 10 bases left between them. The CDR3 runs 14 residues. CDR3 nucleotides: TGTGCCAGCAGTCACCAGGGTTTGAACACTGAAGCTTTCTTT. This codes for CASSHQGLNTEAFF.

The rearrangement links TRBV7-6 to TRBJ2-5; 11 positions agree with TRBD1. V trimming: 6 bases; J trimming: 1 base; junction bases outside the gene matches: 7. The CDR3 has 16 amino acids. Germline V gives CDR1 SGHVS, CDR2 FNYEAQ. CDR3 coding DNA: TGTGCCAGCAGTTTAACCGGGACAGGGGGCCAAGAGACCCAGTACTTC. Amino acids: CASSLTGTGGQETQYF.